This passage covers 6 T cell receptor beta chains from one sample sequenced in a study of T cell repertoires in cytomegalovirus infection. TCRdb itself ran the reads through MiXCR, one entry per CDR3 protein. The sample shows about 150,000 distinct CDR3 sequences, 20% to 25% of them seen only once. The sample consisted of PBMCs. These receptors all stem from a human donor in good health (CMV status not recorded). Some clones in this sample may be carry-over from other donors' samples.

This clonotype was recorded many times. The chain carries TRBV28 and TRBJ2-7; D possibly corresponds to TRBD1 (7 bases). The CDR3 sequence is 13 residues long. V dropped 6 bases and J dropped 5 bases, with 14 bases sitting between them. Germline V CDR1 and CDR2: MDHEN, SYDVKM. The CDR3 spells CASRPQGGHEQYF. As DNA, the CDR3 is TGTGCCAGCAGACCCCAGGGGGGCCACGAGCAGTACTTC. The full variable domain, its missing parts supplied by reference TRBV28 and TRBJ2-7, is DVKVTQSSRYLVKRTGEKVFLECVQDMDHENMFWYRQDPGLGLRLIYFSYDVKMKEKGDIPEGYSVSREKKERFSLILESASTNQTSMYLCASRPQGGHEQYFGPGTRLTVT.

This rearrangement joins TRBV11-2 to TRBJ2-2, with TRBD2 as a possible D gene (5 bases). The V end was cut by 4 bases, the J end by 5 bases, with 11 bases between. Germline assignment: CDR1 SGHAT and CDR2 FQNNGV. The CDR3 covers 14 residues. CDR3 sequence (DNA): TGTGCCAGCAGCTCGAGGGCCGGAACCGGGGAGCTGTTTTTT. Its protein product is CASSSRAGTGELFF. The variable domain in full, with the rest retrieved from reference TRBV11-2 and TRBJ2-2, is EAGVAQSPRYKIIEKRQSVAFWCNPISGHATLYWYQQILGQGPKLLIQFQNNGVVDDSQLPKDRFSAERLKGVDSTLKIQPAKLEDSAVYLCASSSRAGTGELFFGEGSRLTVL.

The V gene is TRBV12-3 or TRBV12-4, the J gene TRBJ2-5; D is unclear. The CDR3 extends over 13 amino acids. V gave up 4 bases and J gave up 4 bases, with 10 bases separating them. The CDR3 reads CASSSGRRETQYF. CDR3 coding DNA: TGTGCCAGCAGTTCCGGACGGCGAGAGACCCAGTACTTC.

The rearrangement joins TRBV20-1 to TRBJ2-7; 7 bases are a match to TRBD2. Looked up from germline, CDR1 is DFQATT and CDR2 is SNEGSKA (reference sequence). V dropped 6 bases and J dropped 4; count of bases not matched to a gene: 15. The CDR3 runs to 15 residues. The CDR3 sequence: CSAATPGLTSYEQYF. DNA of the CDR3: TGCAGTGCCGCCACACCGGGACTAACCTCGTACGAGCAGTACTTC.

The chain carries TRBV28 and TRBJ1-5; D may be TRBD1 (5 bases). Trimming cost V 10 bases and J 6 bases, with 16 bases left between them. Germline CDR1 MDHEN, CDR2 SYDVKM. CDR3 length equals 13 residues. CDR3 region: CAIGEFGFQPQHF. The CDR3 DNA follows: TGTGCCATAGGGGAATTTGGGTTTCAGCCCCAGCATTTT.

This clonotype was counted many times. The chain recombines TRBV7-6 with TRBJ1-1; D perhaps matches TRBD1 (6 bases). This CDR3 is built from 14 residues. Germline V gene data show CDR1 as SGHVS and CDR2 as FNYEAQ. The ends were cut back, 1 base at V and 4 bases at J, with 10 bases in the middle. Written as DNA, the CDR3 is TGTGCCAGCAGCTTAGGGGGGCCAAGCACTGAAGCTTTCTTT. Protein product: CASSLGGPSTEAFF.